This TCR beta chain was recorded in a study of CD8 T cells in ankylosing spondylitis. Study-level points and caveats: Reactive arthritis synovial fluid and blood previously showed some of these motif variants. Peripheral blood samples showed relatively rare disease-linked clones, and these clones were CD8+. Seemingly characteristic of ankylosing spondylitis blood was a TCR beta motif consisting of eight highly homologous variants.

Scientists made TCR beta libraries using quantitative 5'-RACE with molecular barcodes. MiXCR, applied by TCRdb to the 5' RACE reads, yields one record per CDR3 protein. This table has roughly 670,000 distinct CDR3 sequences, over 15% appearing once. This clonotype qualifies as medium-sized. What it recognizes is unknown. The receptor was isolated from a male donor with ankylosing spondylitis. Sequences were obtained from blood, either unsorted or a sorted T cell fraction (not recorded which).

CDR3 amino acids: CASSKSKNTEAFF. DNA of the CDR3: TGTGCCAGCAGCAAGTCGAAAAACACTGAAGCTTTCTTT. This chain connects TRBV7-3 to TRBJ1-1; the D is unclear. This CDR3 is 13 amino acids long. Per the germline V gene, CDR1 is SGHTA and CDR2 is FQGTGA. The germline V and J ends were trimmed by 5 bases and 2 bases, with 9 bases remaining between them.